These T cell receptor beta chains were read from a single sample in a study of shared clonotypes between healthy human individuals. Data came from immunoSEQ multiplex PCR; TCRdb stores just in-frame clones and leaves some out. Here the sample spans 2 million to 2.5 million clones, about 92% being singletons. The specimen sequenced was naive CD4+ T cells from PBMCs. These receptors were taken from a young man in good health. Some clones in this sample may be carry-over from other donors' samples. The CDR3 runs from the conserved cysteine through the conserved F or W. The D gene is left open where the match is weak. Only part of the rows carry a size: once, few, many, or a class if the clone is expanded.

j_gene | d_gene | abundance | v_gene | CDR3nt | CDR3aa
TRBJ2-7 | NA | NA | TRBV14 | TGTGCCAGCAGCCAAGATCTTCGCGGTGCGGCCTACGAGCAGTACTTC | CASSQDLRGAAYEQYF
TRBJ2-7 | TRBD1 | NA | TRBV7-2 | TGTGCCAGCAGCCTGACAGGGAACGAGCAGTACTTC | CASSLTGNEQYF
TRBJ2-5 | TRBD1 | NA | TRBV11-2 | TGTGCCAGCAGCTCGCGACAGGGAAATAGGGAGACCCAGTACTTC | CASSSRQGNRETQYF
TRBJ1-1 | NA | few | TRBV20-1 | TGCAGTGCTAGAGATCTCACTGAAGCTTTCTTT | CSARDLTEAFF
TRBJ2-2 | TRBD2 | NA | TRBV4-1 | TGCGCCAGCAGCGTACCGTTCCCGGGACTAGCGGGAGGGAAGAACACCGGGGAGCTGTTTTTT | CASSVPFPGLAGGKNTGELFF
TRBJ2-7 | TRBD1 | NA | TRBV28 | TGTGCCAGCAGTCCGGGACAGGGCTACGAGCAGTACTTC | CASSPGQGYEQYF
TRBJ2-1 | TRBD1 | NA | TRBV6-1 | TGTGCCAGCAGAGTTACAGGGGGTGAAAATGAGCAGTTCTTC | CASRVTGGENEQFF
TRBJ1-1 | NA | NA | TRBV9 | TGTGCCAGCAGCGTAGGCCCACAGGGTGTGGGGGACACTGAAGCTTTCTTT | CASSVGPQGVGDTEAFF
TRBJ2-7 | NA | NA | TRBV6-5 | TGTGCCAGCAGTTACTCGTTTTCTGGCGGATACGAGCAGTACTTC | CASSYSFSGGYEQYF
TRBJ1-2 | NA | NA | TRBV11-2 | TGTGCCAGCAGCTTGACCCGGGGCTCCTATGGCTACACCTTC | CASSLTRGSYGYTF
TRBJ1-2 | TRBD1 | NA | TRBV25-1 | TGTGCCAGCAGTACTATCCGGGACAGGGGGCTTGGCTACACCTTC | CASSTIRDRGLGYTF
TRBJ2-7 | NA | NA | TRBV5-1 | TGCGCCAGCAGCCCAGTACTGCAGACCGTCGAGCAGTACTTC | CASSPVLQTVEQYF
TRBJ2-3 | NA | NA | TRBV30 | TGTGCCGGATTAGGGGGGCGCGGCACAGATACGCAGTATTTT | CAGLGGRGTDTQYF
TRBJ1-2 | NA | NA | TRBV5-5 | TGTGCCAGCAGCTCGGACGGTAACTATGGCTACACCTTC | CASSSDGNYGYTF
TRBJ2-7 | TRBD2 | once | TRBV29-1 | TGCAGCGTTACGACTAGCGGGAGCCCCTACGAGCAGTACTTC | CSVTTSGSPYEQYF
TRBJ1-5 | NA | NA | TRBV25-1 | TGTGCCAGCAGTGAAGCTAGGGCAAGCGGCAATCAGCCCCAGCATTTT | CASSEARASGNQPQHF
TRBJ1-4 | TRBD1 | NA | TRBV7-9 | TGTGCCAGCAGCAGGGCCGGGACAGGAAATGAAAAACTGTTTTTT | CASSRAGTGNEKLFF
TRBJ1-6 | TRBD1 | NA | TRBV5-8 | TGTGCCAGCAGCTACTACAGGGGACGTTCACCCCTCCACTTT | CASSYYRGRSPLHF
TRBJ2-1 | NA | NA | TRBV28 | TGTGCCAGCAGAGTTGACGACCAAGCCTACAATGAGCAGTTCTTC | CASRVDDQAYNEQFF
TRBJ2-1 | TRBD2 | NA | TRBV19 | TGTGCCAGTAGTATAGTACTAGCGGGAGTGCCAGGGTACAATGAGCAGTTCTTC | CASSIVLAGVPGYNEQFF
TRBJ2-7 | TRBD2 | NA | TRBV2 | TGTGCCAGCAGTACTAGCGGATCTTTTGGCGAGCAGTACTTC | CASSTSGSFGEQYF
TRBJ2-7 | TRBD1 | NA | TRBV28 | TGTGCCAGCACCCACCCCGGGACAGGGGGCGAGGAGCAGTACTTC | CASTHPGTGGEEQYF
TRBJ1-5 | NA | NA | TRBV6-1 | TGTGCCAGCAGTGAAGCCAGGGGAGACAATCAGCCCCAGCATTTT | CASSEARGDNQPQHF
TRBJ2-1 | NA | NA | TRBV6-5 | TGTGCCAGCAAGAGATTGGCTGGGAACAATGAGCAGTTCTTC | CASKRLAGNNEQFF
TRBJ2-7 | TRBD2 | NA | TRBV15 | TGTGCCACCAGCGCCGGACTAGCGACAAATTACGAGCAGTACTTC | CATSAGLATNYEQYF
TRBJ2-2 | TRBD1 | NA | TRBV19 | TGTGCCAGCCGGGGACAGGGATGGGAGCTGTTTTTT | CASRGQGWELFF